Below, 17 T cell receptor beta chains from the same sample are listed, as sequenced in a study of blood T cell repertoires in COVID-19. The method was immunoSEQ multiplex PCR; TCRdb's version includes in-frame clones alone and lacks a portion of them. Counted here are 200,000 or so clones, over 75% occurring once; the ten biggest clones make up 1.9%. The specimen sequenced was peripheral blood. Receptors were obtained from a middle-aged man with active or convalescent COVID-19.

J is TRBJ2-2 and V is TRBV5-4, with a tentative D call TRBD1 (5 bases). The CDR3 runs 15 residues. The V and J ends lost 0 bases and 0 bases respectively, with 6 bases between them. Per the germline V gene, CDR1 is SGHNT and CDR2 is YYREEE (reference sequence). The CDR3 DNA reads TGTGCCAGCAGCTTGGGGACACCGAACACCGGGGAGCTGTTTTTT. Translated, it gives CASSLGTPNTGELFF.

The genes are TRBV13 and TRBJ2-1; TRBD2 matches at 11 bases. Germline V lookup: CDR1 PRHDT, CDR2 FYEKMQ (reference sequence). Germline trimming cut 4 bases from V and 8 bases from J; bases unmatched to any gene: 4. The CDR3 contains 14 residues. The DNA of the CDR3 is TGTGCCAGCAGCTATAGCGGGAGGGCCCATGAGCAGTTCTTC. It specifies CASSYSGRAHEQFF. The full variable domain, rest sourced from reference TRBV13 and TRBJ2-1, is AAGVIQSPRHLIKEKRETATLKCYPIPRHDTVYWYQQGPGQDPQFLISFYEKMQSDKGSIPDRFSAQQFSDYHSELNMSSLELGDSALYFCASSYSGRAHEQFFGPGTRLTVL.

The chain employs TRBV10-1 and TRBJ1-1; TRBD1 agrees at 12 bases. CDR3 length: 19 residues. The V segment lost 6 bases and the J segment 4 bases; nucleotides outside the gene matches: 18. CDR1 and CDR2 (germline): WNHNN, SYGVQD (reference sequence). This CDR3 is CASRKAIGTGGKESTEAFF. CDR3 DNA sequence: TGCGCCAGCAGGAAAGCGATCGGGACAGGGGGCAAAGAAAGCACTGAAGCTTTCTTT.

V is TRBV5-5 and J is TRBJ1-6; D unclear. CDR1 and CDR2 from the germline V gene are SGHKS and YYEKEE (reference sequence). Trimming cost V 3 bases and J 9 bases, with 16 bases left between them. This CDR3 is 15 amino acids long. The CDR3 spells CASSWGRSRGSPLHF. The CDR3 nucleotides are TGTGCCAGCAGCTGGGGTAGGAGCCGGGGTTCACCCCTCCACTTT.

This clone was seen a single time. The genes are TRBV7-8 and TRBJ2-3; possible D gene TRBD1, 6 bases. The V and J ends lost 0 bases and 8 bases respectively, with 12 bases between them. This CDR3 spans 14 amino acids. Germline V gene sequence: CDR1 SGHVS, CDR2 FQNEAQ. The CDR3 sequence: CASSLAAGTRTQYF. The CDR3 DNA follows: TGTGCCAGCAGCTTAGCGGCCGGGACACGTACGCAGTATTTT.

The genes are TRBV27 and TRBJ2-7; D gene ambiguous. With 4 bases removed from V and 5 bases from J, the gap between germline ends came to 12 bases. Per the germline V gene, CDR1 is MNHEY and CDR2 is SMNVEV (reference sequence). The length of the CDR3 is 13 residues. The CDR3 loop is CASSYLISHEQYF. The CDR3 DNA is TGTGCCAGCAGTTACTTAATTAGCCACGAGCAGTACTTC.

The gene calls are TRBV28 and TRBJ2-7; a possible D gene is TRBD2 (7 bases). The germline V gene encodes CDR1 MDHEN and CDR2 SYDVKM. V was shortened by 3 bases and J by 4 bases, with 25 bases between the two germline ends. The CDR3 is 18 residues long. CDR3 bases: TGTGCCAGCAGTTTCGCGCTGACTGGCGGGGGCTCAACATACGAGCAGTACTTC. Its translation: CASSFALTGGGSTYEQYF.

The gene calls are TRBV12-3 or TRBV12-4 and TRBJ1-5; the D is unclear. This CDR3 comprises 13 residues. Trimming shortened V by 7 bases and J by 7 bases, and 14 bases separated the two germline ends. The DNA for the CDR3 is TGTGCCAGCACTAAAGACACCGCCCAGCCCCAGCATTTT. This gives the protein CASTKDTAQPQHF.

The chain is built from TRBV5-1 and TRBJ2-3, with TRBD1 identical over 10 bases. Looked up from germline, CDR1 is SGHRS and CDR2 is YFSETQ. This CDR3 is 13 amino acids long. With V trimmed by 7 bases and J by 3 bases, 2 bases remained unmatched. The CDR3: CASGDRGTDTQYF. DNA for the CDR3: TGCGCCAGCGGGGACAGGGGTACAGATACGCAGTATTTT.

The genes are TRBV11-2 and TRBJ2-1; tentatively, D is TRBD2 (6 bases). This CDR3 is built from 14 residues. CDR1 is SGHAT and CDR2 is FQNNGV in the germline V gene. V lost 4 bases, J lost 3 bases, and 10 bases lay in between. The CDR3 DNA sequence: TGTGCCAGCAGCTCGCGGGACCTCTACAATGAGCAGTTCTTC. Its translation is CASSSRDLYNEQFF.

CDR3 nucleotide sequence: TGTGCCAGCAGACAGGGGAGCTCCTACGAGCAGTACTTC. Its protein is CASRQGSSYEQYF. V gene TRBV27 combines with J gene TRBJ2-7; 7 bases align to TRBD1. The V gene's germline CDR1 is MNHEY and CDR2 SMNVEV (reference sequence). V shed 6 bases and J 0 bases; nucleotides not matched to a gene: 2. The CDR3 is made up of 13 amino acids.

The count of this clone is one. Within the sample, other DNA sequences also encode this same CDR3. The rearrangement uses TRBV7-3 and TRBJ1-2; 7 bases fit TRBD1. This CDR3 is 13 amino acids long. The V gene end was trimmed by 5 bases and the J gene end by 2 bases; junction bases not matched to a gene: 2. CDR1 is SGHTA, CDR2 FQGTGA, per germline. The CDR3 sequence: CASSRDRNYGYTF. CDR3 DNA: TGTGCCAGCAGCCGGGACAGAAACTATGGCTACACCTTC.

This clone was observed once. The chain combines TRBV3-1 (or the pseudogene TRBV3-2) with TRBJ2-4, with no clear D. Trimming pared 0 bases from V and 12 bases from J, leaving 12 bases between. Germline V gene data show CDR1 as LGHDT and CDR2 as YNNKEL (reference sequence). The CDR3 contains 13 residues. The CDR3, as DNA: TGTGCCAGCAGCCAAGAAGACTCTGTTAATCAGTACTTC. Its protein product is CASSQEDSVNQYF.

This chain connects TRBV28 to TRBJ1-4; 8 bases line up with TRBD1. The trim removed 3 bases at V and 5 bases at J, leaving 8 bases unmatched. This CDR3 comprises 16 residues. CDR1 and CDR2 (germline): MDHEN, SYDVKM. The CDR3 sequence: CASSLWEGTGNEKLFF. The CDR3 bases are TGTGCCAGCAGTTTGTGGGAGGGGACAGGCAATGAAAAACTGTTTTTT.

The table lists this clone with a few counts. The chain combines TRBV5-1 with TRBJ1-1; maybe TRBD1 (5 bases). Germline CDR1 reads SGHRS; CDR2 reads YFSETQ. V was clipped by 0 bases and J by 4 bases, with 13 bases between them. This CDR3 spans 15 amino acids. CDR3 residues: CASSLGGAGGTEAFF. CDR3 nucleotide sequence: TGCGCCAGCAGCTTGGGCGGGGCGGGGGGCACTGAAGCTTTCTTT.

The chain combines TRBV11-2 with TRBJ2-1; TRBD2 is a possible D gene (7 bases). CDR1 is SGHAT, CDR2 FQNNGV, per germline. V dropped 5 bases and J dropped 7 bases, with 18 bases sitting between them. The CDR3 length is 15 residues. The CDR3 DNA reads TGTGCCAGCAGCCCCCGGGGAAAGGGGGGGAATGAGCAGTTCTTC. Residues: CASSPRGKGGNEQFF.

This clone has more than one count but fewer than ten. The CDR3 DNA is TGTGCCTGGGGGGGGACAGGGTTAGCCAAAAACATTCAGTACTTC. Translated, it gives CAWGGTGLAKNIQYF. The chain employs TRBV30 and TRBJ2-4, with 9 bases aligning to TRBD1. V shed 5 bases, J shed 0 bases, and the junction held 5 bases outside the gene matches. Germline V lookup: CDR1 GTSNPN, CDR2 SVGIG (reference sequence). The CDR3 is 15 amino acids.